These T cell receptor beta chains were read from a single sample in a study of blood T cell repertoires in COVID-19. The protocol was immunoSEQ multiplex PCR, while the TCRdb copy is restricted to in-frame clones and leaves out a portion. This table holds some 220,000 clones, 80% to 90% found once. Sample: peripheral blood. Receptor source: a woman aged 55-75 years who had recovered from COVID-19. Both conserved end residues are part of each CDR3. D genes are given only for firm matches. Rows may omit the clone size; those that give it use once, few, many or a size class.

d_call j_call clone_size v_call cdr3_aa cdr3_nt
. TRBJ1-1 . TRBV10-3 CAIKGEGANTEAFF TGTGCCATAAAAGGGGAGGGAGCGAACACTGAAGCTTTCTTT
. TRBJ1-2 . TRBV5-1 CASSSGWSDGYTF TGCGCCAGCAGTTCTGGGTGGAGTGACGGCTACACCTTC
TRBD2 TRBJ2-5 . TRBV10-1 CASRTPLAGGLETQYF TGCGCCAGCAGGACCCCATTAGCGGGGGGGCTGGAGACCCAGTACTTC
TRBD2 TRBJ2-1 . TRBV11-2 CASSSISGGAIEQFF TGTGCCAGCAGCTCCATTAGCGGGGGGGCGATTGAGCAGTTCTTC
TRBD1 TRBJ2-7 . TRBV9 CASSVGDGQGPSSYEQYF TGTGCCAGCAGCGTAGGGGACGGACAGGGGCCCTCATCTTACGAGCAGTACTTC
. TRBJ1-6 . TRBV12-5 CASGLVSRGWNSPLHF TGTGCTAGTGGTTTGGTTTCCCGGGGATGGAATTCACCCCTCCACTTT
. TRBJ2-5 . TRBV4-1 CASSQVSRGILQETQYF TGCGCCAGCAGCCAAGTTTCTAGGGGGATCCTCCAAGAGACCCAGTACTTC
TRBD2 TRBJ2-5 . TRBV24-1 CATSDSTGLQETQYF TGTGCCACCAGTGATTCGACGGGACTACAAGAGACCCAGTACTTC
. TRBJ2-7 . TRBV5-1 CASSNPTEGAAEQYF TGCGCCAGCAGCAACCCGACCGAGGGAGCTGCTGAGCAGTACTTC
. TRBJ1-4 few TRBV6-5 CASRRSSPNEKLFF TGTGCCAGCAGGCGGTCGAGCCCAAATGAAAAACTGTTTTTT
. TRBJ2-1 . TRBV20-1 CSVRGLNEQFF TGCAGTGTTCGGGGTCTCAATGAGCAGTTCTTC
. TRBJ1-3 . TRBV15 CATSRDTGFENTIYF TGTGCCACCAGCAGAGATACGGGTTTCGAAAACACCATATATTTT
. TRBJ2-5 . TRBV16 CASSQMQETQYF TGTGCCAGCAGCCAAATGCAGGAGACCCAGTACTTC
. TRBJ1-2 . TRBV9 CASSPGGINYGYTF TGTGCCAGCAGCCCGGGGGGGATTAACTATGGCTACACCTTC
. TRBJ1-2 . TRBV27 CASKPALDRDNYGYTF TGTGCCTCCAAACCCGCCTTGGACAGAGATAACTATGGCTACACCTTC
TRBD1 TRBJ2-7 . TRBV5-1 CASSEGQGNEQYF TGCGCCAGCAGCGAGGGACAGGGAAACGAGCAGTACTTC
. TRBJ1-1 . TRBV30 CAWTPQGVLNTEAFF TGTGCCTGGACCCCACAGGGTGTTCTGAACACTGAAGCTTTCTTT
TRBD1 TRBJ2-2 . TRBV2 CASTGTGNTGELFF TGTGCCAGCACCGGGACAGGAAACACCGGGGAGCTGTTTTTT
TRBD2 TRBJ2-3 . TRBV6-1 CASSGRLAGPTDTQYF TGTGCCAGCAGTGGCCGACTAGCGGGGCCCACAGATACGCAGTATTTT
. TRBJ1-1 . TRBV28 CASRNTGRTEAFF TGTGCCAGCAGGAATACAGGTAGGACTGAAGCTTTCTTT
. TRBJ2-6 . TRBV9 CASSLRQSGANVLTF TGTGCCAGCAGCCTCCGACAGTCCGGGGCCAACGTCCTGACTTTC
. TRBJ2-6 . TRBV5-5 CASSFEAGLSSGANVLTF TGTGCCAGCAGCTTTGAAGCAGGCCTGAGCTCTGGGGCCAACGTCCTGACTTTC
. TRBJ2-1 . TRBV5-6 CASSLPLSSYNEQFF TGTGCCAGCAGCTTGCCGCTCAGCTCCTACAATGAGCAGTTCTTC
TRBD2 TRBJ2-3 . TRBV4-1 CASSRTWLAGGQSTDTQYF TGCGCCAGCAGCCGAACATGGCTAGCGGGGGGGCAGAGCACAGATACGCAGTATTTT
. TRBJ2-2 . TRBV5-8 CASSAANTGELFF TGTGCCAGCAGCGCAGCGAACACCGGGGAGCTGTTTTTT
. TRBJ1-5 . TRBV6-5 CASLSGANQPQHF TGTGCCAGCCTGTCTGGGGCAAATCAGCCCCAGCATTTT
. TRBJ1-2 . TRBV5-5 CASSLDSNYGYTF TGTGCCAGCAGCTTGGACAGTAACTATGGCTACACCTTC